This T cell receptor (beta chain) was identified during a study of breast tumors, draining lymph nodes, adjacent tissues. Trimming removed 4 bases from V and 0 bases from J, with 19 bases in between. This CDR3 region has 18 residues. Germline lookup yields CDR1 MGHRA and CDR2 YSYEKL. There are many counts of this clonotype. The antigen remains unidentified. TCRdb fed the multiplex PCR reads into MiXCR, producing one record per CDR3 protein. The sample contains tens of thousands of distinct CDR3 sequences, about 64% of which appear only once. Regarding the study as a whole: Tumor repertoires ranked between lymph nodes and nontumor tissue in diversity, with V and J gene preferences.

The sample taken for sequencing was tumor-adjacent breast tissue. The V and J genes are TRBV4-1 and TRBJ2-1; weak D call: TRBD2 (7 bases). The sequence came from a female donor with breast cancer. Some clones in this sample may be carry-over from other donors' samples. The CDR3 DNA follows: TGCGCCAGCAGCCGGCCTCAGTTGAGGGGGGGCTCCTACAATGAGCAGTTCTTC. Encoded protein: CASSRPQLRGGSYNEQFF.